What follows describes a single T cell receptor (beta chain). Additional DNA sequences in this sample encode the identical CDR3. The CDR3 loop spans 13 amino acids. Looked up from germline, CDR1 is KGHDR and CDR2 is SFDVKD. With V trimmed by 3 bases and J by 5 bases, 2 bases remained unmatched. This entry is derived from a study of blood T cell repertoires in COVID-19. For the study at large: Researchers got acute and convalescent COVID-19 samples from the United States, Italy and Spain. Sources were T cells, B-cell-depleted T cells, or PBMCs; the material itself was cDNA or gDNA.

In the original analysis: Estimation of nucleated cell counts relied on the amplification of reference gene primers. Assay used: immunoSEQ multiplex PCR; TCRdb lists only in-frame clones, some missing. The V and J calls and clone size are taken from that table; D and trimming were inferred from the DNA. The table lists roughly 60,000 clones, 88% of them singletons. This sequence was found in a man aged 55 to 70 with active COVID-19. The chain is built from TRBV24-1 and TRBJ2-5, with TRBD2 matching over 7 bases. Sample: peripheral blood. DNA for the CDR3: TGTGCCACCAGTGATACCGGGGGGGAGACCCAGTACTTC. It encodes CATSDTGGETQYF.